The clone carrying this TCR beta chain was seen at least ten times. Its specificity is unknown. This entry is derived from a study of post-analysis software for immune sequencing data. Background on the study: Multiple sclerosis in the patients followed relapsing-remitting, secondary progressive and progressive-relapsing courses. Study results and caveats: TRBV segments more frequent in patients than in controls numbered roughly 5 and included TRBV5-6, TRBV5-1 and TRBV20-1.

Every TCR beta cDNA library bore unique molecular identifiers. TCRdb recomputed calls from the PCR reads with MiXCR, one row per CDR3 protein. Of around 260,000 distinct CDR3 sequences listed, roughly a third are singletons. CDR1 and CDR2 (germline): SGHAT, FQNNGV. This CDR3 has 14 residues. V trimming: 10 bases; J trimming: 0 bases; junction bases outside the gene matches: 7. This clonotype was sampled from a girl aged 10-17 years with multiple sclerosis. The chain joins TRBV11-2 to TRBJ2-3, with 7 nucleotides matching TRBD2. The sequenced sample consisted of blood. CDR3 bases: TGTGCCAACAAAGGCGGGGGAAGCACAGATACGCAGTATTTT. Translated: CANKGGGSTDTQYF.